The rows below give T cell receptor beta chains drawn from one sample of a study of OX40 agonist ivuxolimab in advanced cancers. Some clones are missing from TCRdb's copy, which holds only in-frame ones; the method was immunoSEQ multiplex PCR. Counted here are under 75,000 clones, approximately 86% occurring once; the ten biggest clones make up over 2%. Specimen: CD4+ or CD8+ T cells sorted from blood, collected in a trial of the OX40 agonist ivuxolimab. The source is an adult with an advanced solid tumor such as melanoma, head and neck, liver or kidney cancer. The CDR3 runs from the conserved cysteine through the conserved F or W. The order of the fields is V gene, D gene, clone size, J gene, CDR3 protein, CDR3 DNA. D genes are given only for firm matches. For some rows the clone size is stated as once, few or many, or as a class when expanded; others skip it.

V gene: TRBV5-4; D gene: NA; clone size: few; J gene: TRBJ2-3; CDR3 protein: CASSLGDTQYF; CDR3 DNA: TGTGCCAGCAGCTTGGGAGATACGCAGTATTTT
V gene: TRBV19; D gene: NA; clone size: once; J gene: TRBJ2-1; CDR3 protein: CASLSSGGNEQFF; CDR3 DNA: TGTGCCAGCTTAAGCTCGGGCGGCAATGAGCAGTTCTTC
V gene: TRBV21-1; D gene: NA; clone size: NA; J gene: TRBJ1-6; CDR3 protein: CASSKAGTRRTNSPLHF; CDR3 DNA: TGTGCCAGCAGCAAAGCGGGTACCAGGCGAACAAATTCACCCCTCCACTTT
V gene: TRBV5-1; D gene: NA; clone size: NA; J gene: TRBJ2-7; CDR3 protein: CASRPEPRSSYEQYF; CDR3 DNA: TGCGCCAGCCGGCCCGAACCTAGGAGCTCCTACGAGCAGTACTTC
V gene: TRBV10-2; D gene: TRBD2; clone size: NA; J gene: TRBJ2-2; CDR3 protein: CASRSLAGDTGELFF; CDR3 DNA: TGCGCCAGCAGATCTCTAGCGGGGGACACCGGGGAGCTGTTTTTT
V gene: TRBV4-1; D gene: TRBD1; clone size: NA; J gene: TRBJ1-6; CDR3 protein: CASSPTGVYNSPLHF; CDR3 DNA: TGCGCCAGCAGCCCGACAGGGGTCTATAATTCACCCCTCCACTTT
V gene: TRBV6-1; D gene: NA; clone size: NA; J gene: TRBJ2-5; CDR3 protein: CASSPPSPPETQYF; CDR3 DNA: TGTGCCAGCAGTCCCCCCAGCCCGCCGGAGACCCAGTACTTC
V gene: TRBV5-8; D gene: NA; clone size: few; J gene: TRBJ2-1; CDR3 protein: CASRGAGYNEQFF; CDR3 DNA: TGTGCCAGCCGCGGGGCAGGCTACAATGAGCAGTTCTTC
V gene: TRBV19; D gene: NA; clone size: once; J gene: TRBJ2-7; CDR3 protein: CASLHTDSYEQYF; CDR3 DNA: TGTGCCAGTCTCCACACGGACTCCTACGAGCAGTACTTC
V gene: TRBV7-8; D gene: NA; clone size: NA; J gene: TRBJ1-1; CDR3 protein: CASSLQGVSAEAFF; CDR3 DNA: TGTGCCAGCAGCTTACAGGGAGTTTCGGCTGAAGCTTTCTTT
V gene: TRBV29-1; D gene: NA; clone size: few; J gene: TRBJ2-3; CDR3 protein: CSVGPDSDTQYF; CDR3 DNA: TGCAGCGTGGGACCCGATTCAGATACGCAGTATTTT
V gene: TRBV2; D gene: NA; clone size: NA; J gene: TRBJ2-6; CDR3 protein: CASRLRGRVGSGANVLTF; CDR3 DNA: TGTGCCAGCAGGCTGAGGGGCAGGGTTGGCTCTGGGGCCAACGTCCTGACTTTC
V gene: TRBV5-6; D gene: NA; clone size: NA; J gene: TRBJ1-5; CDR3 protein: CASSFRQNSNQPQHF; CDR3 DNA: TGTGCCAGCAGCTTTAGACAGAATAGCAATCAGCCCCAGCATTTT
V gene: TRBV5-1; D gene: NA; clone size: once; J gene: TRBJ2-1; CDR3 protein: CASSLAVYNEQFF; CDR3 DNA: TGCGCCAGCAGCTTGGCCGTCTACAATGAGCAGTTCTTC
V gene: TRBV5-1; D gene: TRBD1; clone size: NA; J gene: TRBJ2-1; CDR3 protein: CASSIQGQANYNEQFF; CDR3 DNA: TGCGCCAGCAGCATACAGGGACAGGCGAATTACAATGAGCAGTTCTTC
V gene: TRBV6-6; D gene: NA; clone size: NA; J gene: TRBJ2-7; CDR3 protein: CASSESYEQYF; CDR3 DNA: TGTGCCAGCAGCGAGAGCTACGAGCAGTACTTC
V gene: TRBV18; D gene: NA; clone size: NA; J gene: TRBJ2-3; CDR3 protein: CASSPPTAGGTDTQYF; CDR3 DNA: TGTGCCAGCTCACCACCGACGGCAGGGGGCACAGATACGCAGTATTTT
V gene: TRBV5-8; D gene: NA; clone size: NA; J gene: TRBJ2-4; CDR3 protein: CASSLGETLAKNIQYF; CDR3 DNA: TGTGCCAGCAGCTTGGGAGAAACCCTAGCCAAAAACATTCAGTACTTC
V gene: TRBV18; D gene: NA; clone size: NA; J gene: TRBJ1-1; CDR3 protein: CASSPPFVGVDTEAFF; CDR3 DNA: TGTGCCAGCTCACCACCCTTCGTGGGCGTGGACACTGAAGCTTTCTTT
V gene: TRBV10-1; D gene: TRBD1; clone size: NA; J gene: TRBJ2-1; CDR3 protein: CASSESRQGTNYNEQFF; CDR3 DNA: TGCGCCAGCAGTGAGTCGAGACAGGGGACCAACTACAATGAGCAGTTCTTC
V gene: TRBV7-2; D gene: TRBD2; clone size: once; J gene: TRBJ2-7; CDR3 protein: CASSLGPTSTYEQYF; CDR3 DNA: TGTGCCAGCAGCTTAGGCCCGACTAGCACCTACGAGCAGTACTTC
V gene: TRBV6-1; D gene: NA; clone size: NA; J gene: TRBJ2-5; CDR3 protein: CASSGGFETQYF; CDR3 DNA: TGTGCCAGCAGTGGGGGGTTTGAGACCCAGTACTTC
V gene: TRBV5-6; D gene: NA; clone size: NA; J gene: TRBJ1-2; CDR3 protein: CASSMGRDTGGYTF; CDR3 DNA: TGTGCCAGCAGCATGGGACGGGACACTGGCGGCTACACCTTC
V gene: TRBV2; D gene: NA; clone size: NA; J gene: TRBJ1-4; CDR3 protein: CASSDGDPGRLTPNEKLFF; CDR3 DNA: TGTGCCAGCAGTGACGGGGATCCCGGCCGACTTACGCCGAATGAAAAACTGTTTTTT
V gene: TRBV5-4; D gene: NA; clone size: few; J gene: TRBJ1-5; CDR3 protein: CASSLGTGHQPQHF; CDR3 DNA: TGTGCCAGCAGCTTGGGTACGGGGCATCAGCCCCAGCATTTT
V gene: TRBV9; D gene: NA; clone size: NA; J gene: TRBJ2-5; CDR3 protein: CASSVGGPQETQYF; CDR3 DNA: TGTGCCAGCAGCGTAGGGGGACCCCAGGAGACCCAGTACTTC
V gene: TRBV5-6; D gene: TRBD1; clone size: NA; J gene: TRBJ1-1; CDR3 protein: CASSSGWRGPTEAFF; CDR3 DNA: TGTGCCAGCAGTTCGGGGTGGAGGGGGCCCACTGAAGCTTTCTTT
V gene: TRBV10-2; D gene: NA; clone size: NA; J gene: TRBJ2-1; CDR3 protein: CASIQEHNEQFF; CDR3 DNA: TGCGCCAGCATCCAGGAGCACAATGAGCAGTTCTTC
V gene: TRBV5-1; D gene: TRBD1; clone size: once; J gene: TRBJ2-5; CDR3 protein: CASSLVGDRAETQYF; CDR3 DNA: TGCGCCAGCAGCTTGGTTGGGGACAGGGCCGAGACCCAGTACTTC
V gene: TRBV19; D gene: TRBD1; clone size: once; J gene: TRBJ2-7; CDR3 protein: CASSMDRGSYEQYF; CDR3 DNA: TGTGCCAGTAGTATGGACAGGGGATCCTACGAGCAGTACTTC
V gene: TRBV5-1; D gene: NA; clone size: NA; J gene: TRBJ1-1; CDR3 protein: CASSLNGGPNTEAFF; CDR3 DNA: TGCGCCAGCAGCTTGAACGGGGGTCCTAACACTGAAGCTTTCTTT
V gene: TRBV6-1; D gene: NA; clone size: NA; J gene: TRBJ1-2; CDR3 protein: CASSEGGNTYGYTF; CDR3 DNA: TGTGCCAGCAGTGAAGGGGGAAATACCTATGGCTACACCTTC
V gene: TRBV18; D gene: TRBD2; clone size: once; J gene: TRBJ2-1; CDR3 protein: CASSWGGGSSYNEQFF; CDR3 DNA: TGTGCCAGCTCATGGGGCGGGGGTAGCTCCTACAATGAGCAGTTCTTC
V gene: TRBV6-1; D gene: TRBD2; clone size: NA; J gene: TRBJ2-1; CDR3 protein: CASSELSGAYNEQFF; CDR3 DNA: TGTGCCAGCAGTGAATTAAGCGGGGCGTACAATGAGCAGTTCTTC
V gene: TRBV9; D gene: TRBD1; clone size: once; J gene: TRBJ2-7; CDR3 protein: CASSARDRKIGEQYF; CDR3 DNA: TGTGCCAGCAGCGCCAGGGACAGGAAAATTGGAGAGCAGTACTTC
V gene: TRBV6-6; D gene: NA; clone size: NA; J gene: TRBJ1-3; CDR3 protein: CASRPPGGDTIYF; CDR3 DNA: TGTGCCAGCAGGCCACCGGGGGGAGACACCATATATTTT
V gene: TRBV9; D gene: TRBD2; clone size: NA; J gene: TRBJ2-3; CDR3 protein: CASSGGLAGDFGTDTQYF; CDR3 DNA: TGTGCCAGCAGCGGGGGACTGGCGGGAGATTTTGGAACAGATACGCAGTATTTT
V gene: TRBV5-5; D gene: TRBD1; clone size: NA; J gene: TRBJ1-1; CDR3 protein: CASSMNPGTGYTEAFF; CDR3 DNA: TGTGCCAGCAGCATGAACCCCGGGACAGGGTACACTGAAGCTTTCTTT
V gene: TRBV10-1; D gene: TRBD2; clone size: NA; J gene: TRBJ2-3; CDR3 protein: CASSDSLAGVDTQYF; CDR3 DNA: TGCGCCAGCAGTGACTCTCTAGCGGGAGTGGATACGCAGTATTTT
V gene: TRBV25-1; D gene: NA; clone size: NA; J gene: TRBJ2-6; CDR3 protein: CASSDGFSGANVLTF; CDR3 DNA: TGTGCCAGCAGTGACGGATTCTCTGGGGCCAACGTCCTGACTTTC
V gene: TRBV6-1; D gene: TRBD2; clone size: NA; J gene: TRBJ2-5; CDR3 protein: CASSGLAGDGTQYF; CDR3 DNA: TGTGCCAGCAGTGGGCTAGCGGGGGATGGGACCCAGTACTTC
V gene: TRBV5-1; D gene: NA; clone size: NA; J gene: TRBJ2-5; CDR3 protein: CASSLGGTVQETQYF; CDR3 DNA: TGCGCCAGCAGCTTGGGCGGGACAGTACAAGAGACCCAGTACTTC
V gene: TRBV9; D gene: TRBD1; clone size: NA; J gene: TRBJ1-6; CDR3 protein: CASSRGQSSYNSPLHF; CDR3 DNA: TGTGCCAGCTCCAGGGGGCAGAGCTCCTATAATTCACCCCTCCACTTT
V gene: TRBV6-1; D gene: NA; clone size: NA; J gene: TRBJ2-5; CDR3 protein: CASSGLKETQYF; CDR3 DNA: TGTGCCAGCAGCGGACTAAAAGAGACCCAGTACTTC
V gene: TRBV5-4; D gene: NA; clone size: NA; J gene: TRBJ2-3; CDR3 protein: CASSPGLTQTQYF; CDR3 DNA: TGTGCCAGCAGCCCAGGACTGACCCAAACGCAGTATTTT
V gene: TRBV28; D gene: NA; clone size: NA; J gene: TRBJ1-2; CDR3 protein: CASSFPAPRYGYTF; CDR3 DNA: TGTGCCAGCAGTTTTCCGGCCCCTCGATATGGCTACACCTTC
V gene: TRBV11-2; D gene: NA; clone size: NA; J gene: TRBJ2-7; CDR3 protein: CASSFGRFYEQYF; CDR3 DNA: TGTGCCAGCAGCTTCGGCAGATTCTACGAGCAGTACTTC
V gene: TRBV5-1; D gene: NA; clone size: once; J gene: TRBJ2-5; CDR3 protein: CASSLQGETQYF; CDR3 DNA: TGCGCCAGCAGCCTCCAAGGAGAGACCCAGTACTTC
V gene: TRBV28; D gene: NA; clone size: NA; J gene: TRBJ1-2; CDR3 protein: CASSLPGFNYGYTF; CDR3 DNA: TGTGCCAGCAGTCTACCGGGTTTTAACTATGGCTACACCTTC
V gene: TRBV6-1; D gene: NA; clone size: NA; J gene: TRBJ1-1; CDR3 protein: CASSWGYTEAFF; CDR3 DNA: TGTGCCAGCTCTTGGGGGTACACTGAAGCTTTCTTT
V gene: TRBV9; D gene: NA; clone size: once; J gene: TRBJ2-7; CDR3 protein: CASSVAGGSEQYF; CDR3 DNA: TGTGCCAGCAGCGTAGCTGGGGGGTCTGAGCAGTACTTC
V gene: TRBV6-6; D gene: NA; clone size: few; J gene: TRBJ1-5; CDR3 protein: CASRAGAGNQPQHF; CDR3 DNA: TGTGCCAGCAGGGCAGGGGCGGGCAATCAGCCCCAGCATTTT
V gene: TRBV18; D gene: NA; clone size: NA; J gene: TRBJ1-3; CDR3 protein: CASSPAIIGRLGNTIYF; CDR3 DNA: TGTGCCAGCTCACCTGCGATTATTGGCAGACTCGGAAACACCATATATTTT
V gene: TRBV7-2; D gene: TRBD2; clone size: NA; J gene: TRBJ2-2; CDR3 protein: CASSLMGLALSNTGELFF; CDR3 DNA: TGTGCCAGCAGCTTGATGGGACTAGCGTTATCGAACACCGGGGAGCTGTTTTTT
V gene: TRBV28; D gene: NA; clone size: NA; J gene: TRBJ1-3; CDR3 protein: CASSLSAAAGNTIYF; CDR3 DNA: TGTGCCAGCAGTTTATCGGCTGCCGCTGGAAACACCATATATTTT